These T cell receptor beta chains were read from a single sample in a study of OX40 agonist ivuxolimab in advanced cancers. Method: immunoSEQ multiplex PCR; TCRdb's copy keeps in-frame clones and lacks some. The table records 120,000 or so clones, roughly 89% of them present only once. Sample: CD4+ or CD8+ T cells sorted from blood, taken in a trial of the OX40 agonist ivuxolimab. All receptors derive from an adult with an advanced solid tumor such as melanoma, head and neck, liver or kidney cancer. Each CDR3 is given with its conserved first and last residue. Fields, in order: D gene, clone size, V gene, J gene, CDR3 length, CDR3 DNA, CDR3 protein. A D gene is named only where the DNA matches it firmly. Rows give clone size only sometimes, using once, few, many, or a class for an expanded clone.

d_call: TRBD2; clone_size: .; v_call: TRBV6-5; j_call: TRBJ2-3; cdr3_length: 14; cdr3_nt: TGTGCCAGCAGTGAGCGGGGGGGCAAAGATACGCAGTATTTT; cdr3_aa: CASSERGGKDTQYF
d_call: .; clone_size: few; v_call: TRBV7-3; j_call: TRBJ2-1; cdr3_length: 16; cdr3_nt: TGTGCCAGCAGCGTCGGTCCTAGCGGCACACAGGGGAAGCAGTTCTTC; cdr3_aa: CASSVGPSGTQGKQFF
d_call: .; clone_size: .; v_call: TRBV27; j_call: TRBJ2-2; cdr3_length: 16; cdr3_nt: TGTGCCAGCAGACCTGGGACAACCCTTCCATCCGGGGAGCTGTTTTTT; cdr3_aa: CASRPGTTLPSGELFF
d_call: .; clone_size: .; v_call: TRBV6-6; j_call: TRBJ1-5; cdr3_length: 16; cdr3_nt: TGTGCCAGCAGTTCGGGGCAACCTGGGGGCAATCAGCCCCAGCATTTT; cdr3_aa: CASSSGQPGGNQPQHF
d_call: .; clone_size: once; v_call: TRBV25-1; j_call: TRBJ1-2; cdr3_length: 14; cdr3_nt: TGTGCCGGCAGTGAATATGGGGCAGCCTATGGCTACACCTTC; cdr3_aa: CAGSEYGAAYGYTF
d_call: .; clone_size: .; v_call: TRBV6-6; j_call: TRBJ1-1; cdr3_length: 12; cdr3_nt: TGTGCCAGCAGTTATTCTGTGGGGGACGAGGTCTTT; cdr3_aa: CASSYSVGDEVF
d_call: .; clone_size: .; v_call: TRBV30; j_call: TRBJ2-6; cdr3_length: 15; cdr3_nt: TGTGCCTGGAGCGCCGGGGGATCTGGGGCCAACGTCCTGACTTTC; cdr3_aa: CAWSAGGSGANVLTF
d_call: .; clone_size: .; v_call: TRBV5-1; j_call: TRBJ2-5; cdr3_length: 14; cdr3_nt: TGCGCCAGCAGCCCGGACACGAACCAAGAGACCCAGTACTTC; cdr3_aa: CASSPDTNQETQYF
d_call: .; clone_size: .; v_call: TRBV25-1; j_call: TRBJ1-4; cdr3_length: 13; cdr3_nt: TGTGCCAGCAGCGGACAAGGGTGGCGAAAACTGTTTTTT; cdr3_aa: CASSGQGWRKLFF
d_call: TRBD2; clone_size: .; v_call: TRBV7-8; j_call: TRBJ2-1; cdr3_length: 15; cdr3_nt: TGTGCCAGCAGACCTACTAGCGGGAGCTACAATGAGCAGTTCTTC; cdr3_aa: CASRPTSGSYNEQFF
d_call: TRBD2; clone_size: .; v_call: TRBV28; j_call: TRBJ2-7; cdr3_length: 13; cdr3_nt: TGTGCCAGCAGCCCCAGCGGGAACTACGAGCAGTACTTC; cdr3_aa: CASSPSGNYEQYF
d_call: .; clone_size: .; v_call: TRBV10-3; j_call: TRBJ1-2; cdr3_length: 13; cdr3_nt: TGTGCCATCAGCCCTGACAGAGACTATGGCTACACCTTC; cdr3_aa: CAISPDRDYGYTF
d_call: .; clone_size: .; v_call: TRBV7-2; j_call: TRBJ1-1; cdr3_length: 12; cdr3_nt: TGTGCCAGCAGCTTAGATAGGGGTGAAGCTTTCTTT; cdr3_aa: CASSLDRGEAFF
d_call: .; clone_size: .; v_call: TRBV7-2; j_call: TRBJ1-5; cdr3_length: 14; cdr3_nt: TGTGCCAGCAGCTACTCAGGGGGCAATCAGCCCCAGCATTTT; cdr3_aa: CASSYSGGNQPQHF
d_call: TRBD1; clone_size: many; v_call: TRBV27; j_call: TRBJ2-2; cdr3_length: 15; cdr3_nt: TGTGCCAGCACTCCCGGGACAGGGTACCCCGGGGAGCTGTTTTTT; cdr3_aa: CASTPGTGYPGELFF
d_call: .; clone_size: .; v_call: TRBV2; j_call: TRBJ2-5; cdr3_length: 13; cdr3_nt: TGTGCCAGCACTCTTCCTGGGCGCCAGACCCAGTACTTC; cdr3_aa: CASTLPGRQTQYF
d_call: .; clone_size: .; v_call: TRBV7-8; j_call: TRBJ2-1; cdr3_length: 13; cdr3_nt: TGTGCCAGCAGCTTAAGCGGCTACAATGAGCAGTTCTTC; cdr3_aa: CASSLSGYNEQFF
d_call: TRBD1; clone_size: once; v_call: TRBV28; j_call: TRBJ2-1; cdr3_length: 15; cdr3_nt: TGTGCCAGCCTTACATGGGACAGGGCTGACGGTGAGCAGTTCTTC; cdr3_aa: CASLTWDRADGEQFF
d_call: .; clone_size: .; v_call: TRBV15; j_call: TRBJ2-7; cdr3_length: 14; cdr3_nt: TGTGCCACCAGCAGAGAGACGGGACCCGGAGAGAAGTACTTC; cdr3_aa: CATSRETGPGEKYF
d_call: .; clone_size: .; v_call: TRBV28; j_call: TRBJ1-5; cdr3_length: 15; cdr3_nt: TGTGCCAGCAGTCTCTCAGGGGCCACCAATCAGCCCCAGCATTTT; cdr3_aa: CASSLSGATNQPQHF
d_call: .; clone_size: .; v_call: TRBV23-1; j_call: TRBJ2-3; cdr3_length: 15; cdr3_nt: TGCGCCAGCAGTCAGAGGGCGAGAGACACAGATACGCAGTATTTT; cdr3_aa: CASSQRARDTDTQYF
d_call: TRBD1; clone_size: .; v_call: TRBV7-6; j_call: TRBJ2-6; cdr3_length: 19; cdr3_nt: TGTGCCAGCAGCTTACTGGGCCAAGGGGATAGGACAGGACCCAACGTCCTGACTTTC; cdr3_aa: CASSLLGQGDRTGPNVLTF
d_call: TRBD1; clone_size: .; v_call: TRBV9; j_call: TRBJ2-4; cdr3_length: 20; cdr3_nt: TGTGCCAGCAGCGCCCAACCGGGACAGGGGCTGTGTTTGGCCAAAAACATTCAGTACTTC; cdr3_aa: CASSAQPGQGLCLAKNIQYF
d_call: TRBD2; clone_size: .; v_call: TRBV5-1; j_call: TRBJ2-2; cdr3_length: 15; cdr3_nt: TGCGCCAGCAGCTTGCGACTAGCGAGCACCGGGGAGCTGTTTTTT; cdr3_aa: CASSLRLASTGELFF
d_call: .; clone_size: .; v_call: TRBV7-3; j_call: TRBJ1-3; cdr3_length: 14; cdr3_nt: TGTGCCAGCAGCCTCGGAAGCTCTGGAAACACCATATATTTT; cdr3_aa: CASSLGSSGNTIYF
d_call: TRBD1; clone_size: .; v_call: TRBV5-6; j_call: TRBJ2-2; cdr3_length: 13; cdr3_nt: TGTGCCAGCAGCCCCGGGACAGTTGGGGAGCTGTTTTTT; cdr3_aa: CASSPGTVGELFF
d_call: .; clone_size: .; v_call: TRBV7-2; j_call: TRBJ1-1; cdr3_length: 14; cdr3_nt: TGTGCCAGCAGCTCCAACGTAGGGTTCACTGAAGCTTTCTTT; cdr3_aa: CASSSNVGFTEAFF
d_call: .; clone_size: .; v_call: TRBV4-2; j_call: TRBJ1-5; cdr3_length: 16; cdr3_nt: TGTGCCAGCAGCCAAGTTGGAGGGTCAAACAATCAGCCCCAGCATTTT; cdr3_aa: CASSQVGGSNNQPQHF
d_call: .; clone_size: .; v_call: TRBV28; j_call: TRBJ2-2; cdr3_length: 15; cdr3_nt: TGTGCCAGCAGAAAACAGGTTATTAACACCGGGGAGCTGTTTTTT; cdr3_aa: CASRKQVINTGELFF